Sequencing of this T cell receptor beta chain was carried out in a study of blood T cells in healthy people across ages (dated by TCRdb to about 2015). For context, the study as a whole: In model experiments, template switching captured roughly one uniquely barcoded TCR beta cDNA molecule for every two T cells. Using deep sequencing normalized with unique cDNA molecular identifiers, the study measured how TCR beta repertoire diversity changes with age. Four age groups were formed from the donors: young (average approximately 15 years), middle-aged (roughly 38), aged (62) and long-lived (82). Donors of different ages were randomly distributed across sequencing lanes to avoid experimental bias. For two donors (one aged 18 to 29 and one aged 80 or older), the study analyzed two additional independent replicas of 1 million unique cDNA reads from the same blood draw. On the study overall, not on this receptor specifically: Estimates of total diversity from one million sequenced T cells were regarded as lower bounds and underestimates. Observed TCR beta diversity per million T cells fell roughly linearly with age, and a significant reduction was already apparent by age roughly 40. The long-lived group showed more naive CD4+ T cells, fewer expanded clones and increased TCR diversity than the aged group, suggesting age selection. A strong correlation was found between observed TCR beta diversity and the percentage of naive T cells measured by flow cytometry. Because donor CMV infection status was unknown, age-related changes in expanded clonotypes were potentially confounded. Because profiling used bulk unsorted PBMCs, naive and antigen-experienced compartments could not be compared conclusively.

The protocol used for the library was 5' RACE. These reads were obtained on an Illumina HiSeq 2500. A second about 7 to 11 cycle PCR used a sample-barcoded 5' primer and a J-beta primer mix. Each TCR beta cDNA molecule received a unique molecular identifier from a template-switch 5' adaptor carrying 12 random nucleotides. Each sample yielded at least 2.5 million CDR3-containing paired-end reads. The Mint cDNA synthesis kit, primed by a TRBC-specific oligonucleotide, was used to synthesize first-strand cDNA from all RNA. All cDNA was treated with uracil-DNA glycosylase and then went through a first 18-cycle PCR with the universal primers M1SS and BC2_uni_R. Turning to the authors' computational methods: Each sample was normalized by randomly selecting 1 million high-quality reads, each carrying a distinct molecular identifier. Instead of being binned into consensus sequences, reads with shared molecular identifiers were discarded. MiTCR, set to a Q25 quality threshold and the strictest error-elimination algorithm, was used for CDR3 identification, clonotype clustering and error correction. A nonparametric unseen species model with Euler transformation was used to estimate lower-bound total TCR beta diversity. TCRdb passed the public sequencing reads through fastp at Q25 and MiXCR, retaining productive beta sequences. Every entry covers one CDR3 protein and lists the most common genes and DNA from its rows. V and J calls and clone size were set by TCRdb, not the authors. Recorded for this sample are around 400,000 distinct CDR3 sequences; approximately 51% of them occurred a single time. 45% to 65% of the sample lies in the top ten.

This clonotype has just a few counts. The antigen it binds to is not known. Qualities for individual bases were not recorded, and no much larger clone is one base off. Donors were approximately 42 systemically healthy Caucasian individuals from Russia aged 6 to 90 years. Ten milliliters of peripheral blood were drawn from each donor into EDTA-treated Vacutainer tubes. Ficoll-Paque density-gradient centrifugation was used to isolate PBMCs, with at least 6.5 million per sample. Trizol reagent was used to extract total RNA from the PBMCs, yielding at least 5 micrograms per sample. Naive CD45RAhigh/CD27high T cell percentages were measured by flow cytometry on a PBMC aliquot from every donor. The CDR3, from cysteine to phenylalanine, totals 16 residues. Of the read, only the CDR3 DNA is kept; its 48 bases are in frame from base 1. A distance of 13 bases separates the germline ends of V and J, which lose 4 bases and 0 bases respectively. CDR1 KGHDR and CDR2 SFDVKD were looked up in the germline V gene.

The chain links TRBV24-1 with TRBJ2-3; a tentative D match to TRBD2 spans 5 bases. This TCR derives from a man aged 60 to 75 in good health. The specimen sequenced was blood. The base sequence is TGTGCCACCAGTGAACCCGCGGAGGCAAGCACAGATACGCAGTATTTT. Its protein product is CATSEPAEASTDTQYF.